The 15 T cell receptor beta chains below come from one sample, sequenced in a study of lymphopenia after photon versus proton radiotherapy. Sequencing used immunoSEQ multiplex PCR; TCRdb keeps in-frame clones, though not all of them. There are around 62,000 clones in the sample; roughly 84% occur only once, and about 2% lies in the top ten. Source: peripheral blood, taken from a patient treated with proton-based radiotherapy. These receptors were taken from a man aged 55 to 70 with pancreatic cancer.

This chain links TRBV7-9 with TRBJ1-1; D is unresolved. The germline V gene has CDR1 SEHNR and CDR2 FQNEAQ (reference sequence). Trimming shortened V by 2 bases and J by 1 base, and 11 bases separated the two germline ends. The CDR3 runs 15 residues. In DNA form, the CDR3 reads TGTGCCAGCAGCTTATCGAACACCGCGAACACTGAAGCTTTCTTT. This gives the protein CASSLSNTANTEAFF.

This clone came up a few times. This chain joins TRBV6-6 and TRBJ1-1; the D is unclear. CDR1 and CDR2 from the germline V gene are MNHNY and SVGAGI (reference sequence). V shed 2 bases and J shed 0 bases, with 7 bases lying between them. The CDR3 length is 14 residues. CDR3 amino acids: CASSYQELNTEAFF. In DNA, the CDR3 is TGTGCCAGCAGTTACCAGGAATTGAACACTGAAGCTTTCTTT.

The chain links TRBV27 to TRBJ2-3, with no clear D. CDR3 length equals 14 residues. In germline, CDR1 is MNHEY, CDR2 SMNVEV (reference sequence). Trimming shortened V by 6 bases and J by 3 bases, and 13 bases separated the two germline ends. CDR3 amino acids: CASSIQASTDTQYF. For the CDR3, the DNA is TGTGCCAGCAGCATCCAGGCAAGTACAGATACGCAGTATTTT.

The chain employs TRBV5-1 and TRBJ2-7; 8 nucleotides align to TRBD1. The trim removed 4 bases at V and 2 bases at J, leaving 8 bases unmatched. In germline, CDR1 is SGHRS, CDR2 YFSETQ. The CDR3 is 15 residues long. CDR3 sequence reads: CASSPDRESTYEQYF. The CDR3 DNA is TGCGCCAGCAGCCCGGACAGGGAATCGACCTACGAGCAGTACTTC.

The chain combines TRBV28 with TRBJ2-1; the D gene is possibly TRBD2 (6 bases). Germline lookup yields CDR1 MDHEN and CDR2 SYDVKM. The V gene lost 3 bases and the J gene lost 8 bases, with 14 bases spanning the gap. The CDR3 has 14 residues. The DNA of the CDR3 is TGTGCCAGCAGTTTTGACGGGAGTTTCGATGAGCAGTTCTTC. As protein: CASSFDGSFDEQFF.

The rearrangement joins TRBV23-1 to TRBJ1-4; D is ambiguous. TRBV23-1 belongs to the ORF category, with a function that is uncertain. V shed 1 base and J shed 8 bases, with 11 bases lying between them. CDR3 length equals 14 residues. Here the CDR3 DNA reads TGCGCCAGCAGTCAATACAGTTCCGACGAAAAACTGTTTTTT. It is translated as CASSQYSSDEKLFF.

The gene calls are TRBV19 and TRBJ2-1; no definite D call. Trimming left V 6 bases short and J 8 bases short, with 14 bases between. Looked up from germline, CDR1 is LNHDA and CDR2 is SQIVND (reference sequence). The length of the CDR3 is 13 residues. The CDR3: CASRALFGDEQFF. The CDR3 DNA sequence: TGTGCCAGTAGGGCCCTTTTTGGGGATGAGCAGTTCTTC.

This sequence joins TRBV5-1 and TRBJ2-5; 7 bases align to TRBD2. Trimming took 9 bases from V and 5 from J; bases not matched to a gene: 4. Germline-derived CDR1 and CDR2 are SGHRS and YFSETQ. CDR3 length equals 11 residues. CDR3 bases: TGCGCCACTGGGGAGGGGGAGACCCAGTACTTC. It translates to CATGEGETQYF.

The V and J genes are TRBV11-2 and TRBJ1-3, with TRBD1 as a possible D gene (6 bases). From germline, CDR1 is SGHAT and CDR2 FQNNGV. This CDR3 contains 16 residues. V was clipped by 5 bases and J by 4 bases, with 18 bases between them. CDR3 bases: TGTGCCAGCAGCCAGGGTTCGGGGGGGGCCGGAAACACCATATATTTT. Amino acid sequence: CASSQGSGGAGNTIYF.

The J gene is TRBJ2-6, the V gene TRBV7-2; TRBD1 matches at 7 bases. After removal of 1 base from V and 3 bases from J, the junction contained 9 bases not matched to a gene. Germline lookup yields CDR1 SGHTA and CDR2 FQGNSA. The CDR3 is 18 residues long. CDR3 amino acids: CASSLGPLTGDGANVLTF. In DNA, the CDR3 is TGTGCCAGCAGCTTAGGGCCCCTTACAGGGGATGGGGCCAACGTCCTGACTTTC.

The V gene is TRBV7-2, the J gene TRBJ2-2; 7 bases match TRBD2. The CDR3 is made up of 17 amino acids. V was pared by 5 bases and J by 7 bases, with 16 bases of the junction left unmatched. Germline V gene sequence: CDR1 SGHTA, CDR2 FQGNSA. The CDR3 is CASSRTPLAGVGGELFF. CDR3 sequence (DNA): TGTGCCAGCAGCAGAACCCCCCTGGCGGGAGTGGGCGGGGAGCTGTTTTTT.

The chain employs TRBV6-1 and TRBJ2-3, with D perhaps matching TRBD2 (5 bases). Germline V CDR1 and CDR2: MNHNS, SASEGT. V lost 6 bases to trimming and J lost 5 bases, with 18 bases between them. This CDR3 is built from 15 residues. CDR3 sequence (DNA): TGTGCCAGCAGCCTATCTGCCGGGGAAAGAGATACGCAGTATTTT. This codes for CASSLSAGERDTQYF.

This clone appeared once. CDR3 region: CASSATLFYEQYF. DNA of the CDR3: TGCGCCAGCAGCGCTACTCTATTCTACGAGCAGTACTTC. The rearrangement uses TRBV4-3 and TRBJ2-7; D is ambiguous. V was shortened by 5 bases and J by 3 bases, with 11 bases between the two germline ends. This CDR3 is built from 13 residues. CDR1 is LGHNA, CDR2 YSLEER, per germline.

This chain joins TRBV7-2 and TRBJ2-1; 10 bases agree with TRBD2. In germline, CDR1 is SGHTA, CDR2 FQGNSA. The CDR3 totals 19 residues. V dropped 4 bases and J dropped 9; count of bases not matched to a gene: 21. The CDR3 loop is CASSSSGTSARGKRIEQFF. The CDR3 region has the DNA TGTGCCAGCAGCTCTAGTGGGACTAGCGCGAGGGGAAAGCGGATTGAGCAGTTCTTC.

The rearrangement joins TRBV5-5 to TRBJ2-7; a weak D match, TRBD1 (5 bases). The CDR3 sequence is 13 residues long. From germline, CDR1 is SGHKS and CDR2 YYEKEE (reference sequence). Trimming stripped 0 bases from V and 2 bases from J, with 6 bases between. The CDR3 region is CASSLGTTYEQYF. CDR3 in DNA: TGTGCCAGCAGCTTGGGGACAACCTACGAGCAGTACTTC. The variable domain in full, with the rest retrieved from reference TRBV5-5 and TRBJ2-7, is DAGVTQSPTHLIKTRGQQVTLRCSPISGHKSVSWYQQVLGQGPQFIFQYYEKEERGRGNFPDRFSARQFPNYSSELNVNALLLGDSALYLCASSLGTTYEQYFGPGTRLTVT.